Following are 16 T cell receptor beta chains from one sample sequenced in a study of tissue T cells after allogeneic stem cell transplantation. Sequenced by immunoSEQ multiplex PCR; TCRdb stores in-frame clones only, minus some. The sample lists 20,000 to 25,000 clones, 60% to 80% occurring once. The source material was blood. The source of these receptors is a female BALB/c mouse in good health. These mice share the MHC haplotype H2-d.

On this clone: These gene names are mouse names. The read terminates 1 residue ahead of where the CDR3 ends, so the germline J gene completes it. The V gene is TRBV3, the J gene TRBJ2-5; D may be TRBD1 or TRBD2 (6 bases each). The CDR3 runs to 16 residues. CDR1 is SNHLY and CDR2 is FYNGKV in the germline V gene (reference sequence). Trimming removed 0 bases at V and 0 bases at J, with 10 bases between. The CDR3 bases that were read are TGTGCCAGCAGCTTAGCTGGGGGCCTTAACCAAGACACCCAGTAC. Translated, it gives CASSLAGGLNQDTQY. The full CDR3 protein is CASSLAGGLNQDTQYF.

This clone has just one count. Gene names are the mouse ones. The read is 1 residue too short to cover the CDR3 end, so that end is filled in from the germline J gene. This chain uses TRBV1 with TRBJ1-5, with D tentatively TRBD1 (6 bases). In germline, CDR1 is NSQYPW, CDR2 LRSPGD (reference sequence). This CDR3 has 14 residues. Trimming pared 5 bases from V and 4 bases from J, leaving 12 bases between. CDR3 DNA (partial): TGCACCTGCAGTTCACAGGGAGGGAACCAGGCTCCGCTT. It translates to CTCSSQGGNQAPL. Given in full, the CDR3 is CTCSSQGGNQAPLF.

As for this clone: Germline and genes here are mouse. The CDR3 end falls 1 residue outside the read, so it is completed with the germline J gene. The chain links TRBV13-3 to TRBJ2-2, with TRBD2 matching over 10 bases. The J segment lost 2 bases and the V segment lost 5 bases, leaving 0 bases of the junction unmatched. Germline CDR1 and CDR2: NNHDY and SYVADS. This CDR3 is 14 amino acids long. Here the CDR3 reads CASRDWGNTGQLYF. CDR3 bases read: TGTGCCAGCAGGGACTGGGGGAACACCGGGCAGCTCTAC.

This clone has only a few counts. Gene names are mouse gene names. The read halts 1 residue ahead of the CDR3 end, with the missing end drawn from the germline J gene. V and J are TRBV13-2 and TRBJ2-7, with 10 positions matching TRBD1. CDR1 is NNHNN and CDR2 is SYGAGS in the germline V gene (reference sequence). The CDR3 has 14 amino acids. Trimming removed 0 bases from V and 5 bases from J; junction bases left unmatched: 2. The sequenced part of the CDR3 DNA is TGTGCCAGCGGTGATGTGGACAGGGGGGATGAACAGTAC. Translated: CASGDVDRGDEQY. The entire CDR3 protein reads CASGDVDRGDEQYF.

This clone was seen a single time. Gene and germline names: mouse. The sequenced CDR3 bases are TGTGCCTGGAGTCCAGCCTTCCCTTTTTCCAACGAAAGATTATTT. It yields the protein CAWSPAFPFSNERLF. The whole CDR3 reads CAWSPAFPFSNERLFF. The J gene is TRBJ1-4, the V gene TRBV31; unclear D gene. The read stops 1 residue short of the end of the CDR3; the missing end is completed from the germline J gene. With 1 base removed from V and 0 bases from J, the gap between germline ends came to 12 bases. Germline CDR1 GKSSPN, CDR2 SITVG. There are 16 residues in the CDR3.

In regard to this clone: All gene names here are mouse names. The read terminates 1 residue ahead of where the CDR3 ends, so the germline J gene completes it. The chain employs TRBV2 and TRBJ2-4; TRBD2 aligns across 11 bases. The CDR3 loop spans 17 amino acids. V gave up 0 bases and J gave up 2 bases; unmatched junction bases: 4. CDR1 is LGHNA, CDR2 YSYQKL, per germline. The sequenced part of the CDR3 DNA is TGTGCCAGCAGCCAAGAGGGGGGACTGGGGGTTCAAAACACCTTGTAC. Translation gives CASSQEGGLGVQNTLY. The CDR3 reads in full as CASSQEGGLGVQNTLYF.

A single count supports this clone. Gene names and germline match the mouse. CDR3 sequence: CAWMGHNSPLYF. The part of the CDR3 DNA that was read is TGTGCCTGGATGGGGCATAATTCGCCCCTCTAC. V is TRBV31 and J is TRBJ1-6, with D possibly being TRBD1 (5 bases). The missing CDR3 end, 1 residue past where the read stops, is filled in from the germline J gene. TRBJ1-6 is identified as an open reading frame with a role that is uncertain. V was cut by 4 bases and J by 5 bases, with 6 bases left in between. The germline V gene has CDR1 GKSSPN and CDR2 SITVG. This CDR3 region has 12 residues.

This clone came up once. Each gene name is a mouse one. The CDR3 extends 1 residue past the end of the read, so its final part is completed from the germline J gene. The genes are TRBV13-2 and TRBJ2-7; 7 bases are shared with TRBD1. The germline V gene has CDR1 NNHNN and CDR2 SYGAGS (reference sequence). J was trimmed by 2 bases and V by 2 bases; bases with no gene match: 1. The CDR3 is made up of 13 amino acids. The part of the CDR3 DNA that was read is TGTGCCAGCGGTGAGGGGACAGCCTATGAACAGTAC. Translating gives CASGEGTAYEQY. The complete CDR3 sequence is CASGEGTAYEQYF.

This clone was observed once. Here the gene names and germline are mouse. The observed sequence ends 1 residue before the CDR3 terminus, with the missing tail filled in from the germline J gene. The rearrangement links TRBV13-1 to TRBJ2-3, with a weak D call TRBD2 (6 bases). Germline loops: CDR1 NSHNY, CDR2 SYGAGN. Trimming took off 4 bases at V and 2 bases at J, with 11 bases between the two ends. CDR3 length equals 14 residues. The CDR3 loop is CASSRWGTAETLYF. Incomplete CDR3 DNA: TGTGCCAGCAGTCGGTGGGGGACTGCAGAAACGCTGTAT.

About this clone itself: Genes and germline come from the mouse. The read terminates 1 residue before the CDR3 end, so the remaining end is supplied by the germline J gene. The V gene is TRBV13-1, the J gene TRBJ2-5, with D unclear. CDR1 is NSHNY and CDR2 is SYGAGN in the germline V gene. This CDR3 region has 12 residues. Trimming removed 0 bases at V and 6 bases at J, with 5 bases between. The CDR3 spells CASSDELDTQYF. Incomplete CDR3 DNA: TGTGCCAGCAGTGATGAGTTGGACACCCAGTAC.

Worth noting for this clone: Each gene name is a mouse one. The sequence runs out 1 residue before the end of the CDR3; the remainder is reconstructed from the germline J gene. The chain combines TRBV13-2 with TRBJ1-2; TRBD1 is a possible D gene (5 bases). From germline, CDR1 is NNHNN and CDR2 SYGAGS (reference sequence). The V end lost 3 bases, the J end lost 1 base, and 7 bases lay between the germline ends. CDR3 length equals 13 residues. The part of the CDR3 DNA that was read is TGTGCCAGCGGTGTAGGGGTAAACTCCGACTACACC. It specifies CASGVGVNSDYT. The entire CDR3 is CASGVGVNSDYTF.

Details on this clone: Gene and germline names: mouse. The read comes to an end 1 residue before the CDR3 does, leaving the germline J gene to fill in the end. The chain has TRBV5 and TRBJ1-1; TRBD1 agrees at 11 bases. CDR1 is LGHNA and CDR2 is YNLKQL in the germline V gene (reference sequence). The trim removed 0 bases at V and 0 bases at J, leaving 3 bases unmatched. The CDR3 has 17 residues. CDR3 amino acids: CASSQEGDRGTNTEVFF. Partial CDR3 DNA: TGTGCCAGCAGCCAAGAAGGGGACAGGGGGACAAACACAGAAGTCTTC.

Regarding this clone: Gene names follow the mouse nomenclature. The read gets to within 1 residue of the CDR3 end, and the germline J gene fills in the rest. The rearrangement uses TRBV29 and TRBJ1-1; D is perhaps TRBD1 (5 bases). V was pared by 2 bases and J by 2 bases, with 6 bases between. The germline gives CDR1 MSHET, CDR2 SYDVDS. This CDR3 is 13 amino acids long. The sequenced part of the CDR3 DNA is TGTGCTAGCAGTTTACAGGGCAACACAGAAGTCTTC. Amino acids: CASSLQGNTEVF. The full CDR3 protein reads CASSLQGNTEVFF.

Regarding this clone: The gene names here belong to mouse. The read halts 1 residue ahead of the CDR3 end, with the missing end drawn from the germline J gene. The V and J genes are TRBV16 and TRBJ2-7, with TRBD2 matching over 13 bases. The CDR3 has 15 amino acids. Germline values: CDR1 SGHSA, CDR2 FRNQAP. V trimming: 5 bases; J trimming: 6 bases; junction bases outside the gene matches: 7. The part of the CDR3 DNA that was read is TGTGCAAGCAGCACGGGACTGGGGGGGGCGCTTGAACAGTAC. This encodes CASSTGLGGALEQY. From start to end, the CDR3 is CASSTGLGGALEQYF. Combining the CDR3 with reference TRBV16 and TRBJ2-7 gives the whole variable domain NAGVIQTPRHKVTGKGQEATLWCEPISGHSAVFWYRQTIVQGLEFLTYFRNQAPIDDSGMPKERFSAQMPNQSHSTLKIQSTQPQDSAVYLCASSTGLGGALEQYFGPGTRLTVL.

With regard to this clone: Gene and germline names: mouse. The read falls 1 residue short of the CDR3 end, and the missing part is taken from the germline J gene. The chain carries TRBV19 and TRBJ2-5; 8 bases fit TRBD1. The germline V gene has CDR1 FNHDT and CDR2 SITEND (reference sequence). V lost 5 bases, J lost 6 bases, and 5 bases stayed unmatched. The CDR3 is 13 residues long. The sequenced CDR3 bases are TGTGCCAGCAGGCAGGGGGCCGGGGACACCCAGTAC. As protein: CASRQGAGDTQY. The full CDR3 sequence reads CASRQGAGDTQYF. Filled out from reference TRBV19 and TRBJ2-5, the complete variable domain reads GGIITQTPKFLIGQEGQKLTLKCQQNFNHDTMYWYRQDSGKGLRLIYYSITENDLQKGDLSEGYDASREKKSSFSLTVTSAQKNEMAVFLCASRQGAGDTQYFGPGTRLLVL.

Comment on this clone: Gene and germline names: mouse. Coverage ceases 1 residue before the CDR3 finishes, and the germline J gene fills in the end. The V call is TRBV31, the J call TRBJ2-3, with D perhaps TRBD1 or TRBD2 (5 bases each). Trimming took 2 bases from V and 0 from J, leaving 9 bases between them. Germline CDR1 is GKSSPN and CDR2 is SITVG. The CDR3 extends over 14 amino acids. The CDR3 bases that were read are TGTGCCTGGAGTGCGGGGGACAGTGCAGAAACGCTGTAT. It codes for CAWSAGDSAETLY. The full CDR3 protein reads CAWSAGDSAETLYF.